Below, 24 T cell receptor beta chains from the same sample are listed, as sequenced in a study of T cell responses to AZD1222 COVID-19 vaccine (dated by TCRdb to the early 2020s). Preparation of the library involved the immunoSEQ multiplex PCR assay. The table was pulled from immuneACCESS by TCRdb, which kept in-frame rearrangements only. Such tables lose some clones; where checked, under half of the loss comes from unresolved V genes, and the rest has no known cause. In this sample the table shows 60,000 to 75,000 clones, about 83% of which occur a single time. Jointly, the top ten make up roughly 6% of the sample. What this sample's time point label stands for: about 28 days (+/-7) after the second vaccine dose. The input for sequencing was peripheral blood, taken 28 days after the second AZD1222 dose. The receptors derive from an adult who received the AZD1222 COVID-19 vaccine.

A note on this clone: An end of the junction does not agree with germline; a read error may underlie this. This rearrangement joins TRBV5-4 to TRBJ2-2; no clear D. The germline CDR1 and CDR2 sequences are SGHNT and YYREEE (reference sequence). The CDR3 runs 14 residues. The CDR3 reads CACSSLDLTGELFF. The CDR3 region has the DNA TGTGCCTGCAGCTCATTGGACCTTACCGGGGAGCTGTTTTTT.

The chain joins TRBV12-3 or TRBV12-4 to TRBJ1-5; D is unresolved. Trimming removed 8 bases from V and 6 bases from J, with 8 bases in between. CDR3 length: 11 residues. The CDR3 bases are TGTGCCAGCGCGGTGGGTCAGCCCCAGCATTTT. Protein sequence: CASAVGQPQHF.

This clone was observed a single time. The CDR3 reads CASSQGAGDYNEQFF. The CDR3, as DNA: TGCGCCAGCAGCCAAGGGGCAGGCGACTACAATGAGCAGTTCTTC. V is TRBV4-3 and J is TRBJ2-1; D ambiguous. Germline V lookup: CDR1 LGHNA, CDR2 YSLEER. V gave up 1 base and J gave up 3 bases, with 10 bases separating them. The CDR3 loop spans 15 amino acids.

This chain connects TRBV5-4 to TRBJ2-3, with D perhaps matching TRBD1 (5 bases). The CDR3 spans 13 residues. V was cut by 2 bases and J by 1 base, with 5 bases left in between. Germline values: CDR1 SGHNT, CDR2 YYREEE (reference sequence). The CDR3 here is CASSLQGTDTQYF. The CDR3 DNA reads TGTGCCAGCAGCTTACAGGGCACAGATACGCAGTATTTT.

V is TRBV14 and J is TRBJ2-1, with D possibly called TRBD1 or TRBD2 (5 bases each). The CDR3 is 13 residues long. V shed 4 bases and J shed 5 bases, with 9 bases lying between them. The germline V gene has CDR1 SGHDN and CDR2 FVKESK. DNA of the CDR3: TGTGCCAGCAGCCTGGGACCGAACAATGAGCAGTTCTTC. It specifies CASSLGPNNEQFF. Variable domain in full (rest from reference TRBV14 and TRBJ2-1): EAGVTQFPSHSVIEKGQTVTLRCDPISGHDNLYWYRRVMGKEIKFLLHFVKESKQDESGMPNNRFLAERTGGTYSTLKVQPAELEDSGVYFCASSLGPNNEQFFGPGTRLTVL.

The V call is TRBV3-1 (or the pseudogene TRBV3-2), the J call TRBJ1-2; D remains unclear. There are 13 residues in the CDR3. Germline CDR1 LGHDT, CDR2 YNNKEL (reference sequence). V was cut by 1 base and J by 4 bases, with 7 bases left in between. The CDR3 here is CASSQGRTYGYTF. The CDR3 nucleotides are TGTGCCAGCAGCCAAGGACGGACCTATGGCTACACCTTC.

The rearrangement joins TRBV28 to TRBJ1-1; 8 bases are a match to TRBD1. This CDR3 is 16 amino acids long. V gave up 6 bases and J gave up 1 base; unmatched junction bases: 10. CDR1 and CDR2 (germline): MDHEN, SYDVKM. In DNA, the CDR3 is TGTGCCAGCAGCTTTCCCGGGACAGGAACGAACACTGAAGCTTTCTTT. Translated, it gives CASSFPGTGTNTEAFF.

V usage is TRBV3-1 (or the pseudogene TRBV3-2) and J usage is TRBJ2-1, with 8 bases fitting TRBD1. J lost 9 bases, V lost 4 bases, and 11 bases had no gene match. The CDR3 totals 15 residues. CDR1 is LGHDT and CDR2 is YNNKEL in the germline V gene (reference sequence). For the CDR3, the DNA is TGTGCCAGCAGCCGACCGGGACAGGTCTGGGTTGAGCAGTTCTTC. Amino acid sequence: CASSRPGQVWVEQFF.

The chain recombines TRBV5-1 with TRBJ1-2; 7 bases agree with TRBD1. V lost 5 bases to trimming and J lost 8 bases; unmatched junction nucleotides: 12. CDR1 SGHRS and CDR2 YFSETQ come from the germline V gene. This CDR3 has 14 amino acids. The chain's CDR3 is CASRSETGEWGYTF. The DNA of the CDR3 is TGCGCCAGCAGGTCAGAAACAGGGGAGTGGGGCTACACCTTC.

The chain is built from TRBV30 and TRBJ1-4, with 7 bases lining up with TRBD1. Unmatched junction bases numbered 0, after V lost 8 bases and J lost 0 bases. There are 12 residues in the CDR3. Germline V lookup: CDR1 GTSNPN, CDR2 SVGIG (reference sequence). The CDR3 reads CAGTATNEKLFF. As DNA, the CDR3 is TGTGCCGGGACAGCAACTAATGAAAAACTGTTTTTT. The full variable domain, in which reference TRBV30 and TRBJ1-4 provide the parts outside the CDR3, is SQTIHQWPATLVQPVGSPLSLECTVEGTSNPNLYWYRQAAGRGLQLLFYSVGIGQISSEVPQNLSASRPQDRQFILSSKKLLLSDSGFYLCAGTATNEKLFFGSGTQLSVL.

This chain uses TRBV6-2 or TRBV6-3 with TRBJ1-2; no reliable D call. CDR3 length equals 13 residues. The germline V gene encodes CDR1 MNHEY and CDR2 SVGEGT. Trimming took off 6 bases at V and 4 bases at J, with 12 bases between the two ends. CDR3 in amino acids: CASSQRGPYGYTF. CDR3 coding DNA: TGTGCCAGCAGCCAACGAGGGCCCTATGGCTACACCTTC.

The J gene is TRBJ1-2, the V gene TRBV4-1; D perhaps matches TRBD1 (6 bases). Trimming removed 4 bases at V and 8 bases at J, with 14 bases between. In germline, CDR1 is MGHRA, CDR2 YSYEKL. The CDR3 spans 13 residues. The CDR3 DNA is TGCGCCAGCAGCCGAGAACAGGGTACCGGCTACACCTTC. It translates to CASSREQGTGYTF.

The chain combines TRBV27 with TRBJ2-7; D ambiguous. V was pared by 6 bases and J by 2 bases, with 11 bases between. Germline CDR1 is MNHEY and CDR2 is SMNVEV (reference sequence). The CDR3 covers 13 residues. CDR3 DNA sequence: TGTGCCAGCAGCCCCCCAGGTACCTACGAGCAGTACTTC. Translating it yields CASSPPGTYEQYF.

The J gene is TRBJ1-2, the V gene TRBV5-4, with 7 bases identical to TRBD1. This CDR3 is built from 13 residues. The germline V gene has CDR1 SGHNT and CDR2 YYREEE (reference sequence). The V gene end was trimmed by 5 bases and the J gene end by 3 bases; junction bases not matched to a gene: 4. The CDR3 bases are TGTGCCAGCAGTTCAGGGACAGACTATGGCTACACCTTC. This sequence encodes CASSSGTDYGYTF.

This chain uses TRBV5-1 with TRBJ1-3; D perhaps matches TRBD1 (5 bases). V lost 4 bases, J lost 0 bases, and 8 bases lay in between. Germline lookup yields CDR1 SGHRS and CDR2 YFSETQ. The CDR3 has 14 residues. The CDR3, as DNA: TGCGCCAGCAGCCTGACAGTCTCTGGAAACACCATATATTTT. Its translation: CASSLTVSGNTIYF.

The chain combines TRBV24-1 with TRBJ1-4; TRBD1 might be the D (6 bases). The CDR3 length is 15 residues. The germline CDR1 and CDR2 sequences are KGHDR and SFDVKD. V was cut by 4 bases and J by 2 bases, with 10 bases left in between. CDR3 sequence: CATSDNRETNEKLFF. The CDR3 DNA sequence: TGTGCCACCAGTGACAACAGGGAGACTAATGAAAAACTGTTTTTT.

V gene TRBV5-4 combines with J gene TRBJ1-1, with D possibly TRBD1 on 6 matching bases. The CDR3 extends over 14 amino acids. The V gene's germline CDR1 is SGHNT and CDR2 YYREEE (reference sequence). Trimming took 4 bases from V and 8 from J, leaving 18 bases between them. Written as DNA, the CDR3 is TGTGCCAGCAGCACCCCTAAAGGGGGTCCGGAAGCTTTCTTT. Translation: CASSTPKGGPEAFF.

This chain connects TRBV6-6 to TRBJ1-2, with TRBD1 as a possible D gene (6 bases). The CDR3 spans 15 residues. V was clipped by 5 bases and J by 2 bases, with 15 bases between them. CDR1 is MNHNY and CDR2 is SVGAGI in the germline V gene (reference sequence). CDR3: CASSRSGGENYGYTF. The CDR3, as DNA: TGTGCCAGCAGTCGGTCCGGGGGCGAAAACTATGGCTACACCTTC.

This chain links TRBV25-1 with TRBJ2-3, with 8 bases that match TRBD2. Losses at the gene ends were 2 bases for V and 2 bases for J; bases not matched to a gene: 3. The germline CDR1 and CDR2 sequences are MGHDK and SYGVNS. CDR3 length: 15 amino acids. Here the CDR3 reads CASSEVAGYTDTQYF. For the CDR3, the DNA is TGTGCCAGCAGTGAAGTAGCGGGATACACAGATACGCAGTATTTT.

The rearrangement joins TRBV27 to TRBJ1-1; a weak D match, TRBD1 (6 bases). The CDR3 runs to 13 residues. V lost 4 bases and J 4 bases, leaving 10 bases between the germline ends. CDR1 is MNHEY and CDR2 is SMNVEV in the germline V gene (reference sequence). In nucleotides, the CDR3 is TGTGCCAGCAGTTCCCGGACAGTCACTGAAGCTTTCTTT. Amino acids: CASSSRTVTEAFF.

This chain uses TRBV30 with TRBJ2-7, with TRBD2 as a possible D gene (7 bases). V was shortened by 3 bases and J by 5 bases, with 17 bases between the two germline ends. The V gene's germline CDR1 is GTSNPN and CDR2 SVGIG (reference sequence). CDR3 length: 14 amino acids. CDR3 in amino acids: CAWSRRGAMNEQYF. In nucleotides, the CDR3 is TGTGCCTGGAGCCGCCGGGGGGCGATGAACGAGCAGTACTTC.

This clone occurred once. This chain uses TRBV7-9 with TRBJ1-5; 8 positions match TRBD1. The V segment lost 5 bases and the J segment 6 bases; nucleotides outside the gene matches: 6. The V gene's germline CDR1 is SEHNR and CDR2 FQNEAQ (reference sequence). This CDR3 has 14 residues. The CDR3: CASSKTGGGQPQHF. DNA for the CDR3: TGTGCCAGCAGCAAAACAGGGGGAGGTCAGCCCCAGCATTTT.

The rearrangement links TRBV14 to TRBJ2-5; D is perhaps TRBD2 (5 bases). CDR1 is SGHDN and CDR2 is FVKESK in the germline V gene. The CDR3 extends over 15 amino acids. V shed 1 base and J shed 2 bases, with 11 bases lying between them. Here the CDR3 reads CASSQVWTLQETQYF. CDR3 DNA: TGTGCCAGCAGCCAAGTGTGGACTCTTCAAGAGACCCAGTACTTC.

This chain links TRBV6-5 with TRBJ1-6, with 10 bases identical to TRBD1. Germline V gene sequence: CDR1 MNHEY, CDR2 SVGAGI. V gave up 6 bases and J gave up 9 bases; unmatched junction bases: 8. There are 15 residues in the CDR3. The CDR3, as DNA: TGTGCCAGCAGCGAGGGACAGGGGATTCGTTCACCCCTCCACTTT. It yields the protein CASSEGQGIRSPLHF.